This is a list of T cell receptor beta chains from one sample in a study of CD4 T cells in relation to SARS-CoV-2 and coronaviruses. For these receptors, no antigen is known. Profiled with immunoSEQ multiplex PCR; TCRdb holds only in-frame clones, not every one. The repertoire holds about 17,000 clones, with about three quarters as singletons. Sequenced input: CD4+ T cells from PBMCs, cultured in vitro. The receptors derive from a human donor in good health. Both conserved end residues are part of each CDR3. The D gene is left open where the match is weak.

D,V,J,CDR3,DNA
TRBD2,TRBV11-2,TRBJ2-1,CASSSLAGYNEQFF,TGTGCCAGCAGCTCTCTAGCGGGTTACAATGAGCAGTTCTTC
.,TRBV11-2,TRBJ2-1,CASSPWTGRNEQFF,TGTGCCAGCAGCCCCTGGACCGGAAGGAATGAGCAGTTCTTC
.,TRBV7-8,TRBJ1-5,CASSWGRGAYQPQHF,TGTGCCAGCAGCTGGGGGAGAGGGGCTTATCAGCCCCAGCATTTT
.,TRBV7-6,TRBJ2-2,CASSFIESGTGELFF,TGTGCCAGCAGCTTTATTGAATCTGGTACCGGGGAGCTGTTTTTT
.,TRBV6-1,TRBJ1-1,CASSVLGAIENTEAFF,TGTGCCAGCAGTGTTTTAGGGGCGATTGAGAACACTGAAGCTTTCTTT
TRBD1,TRBV5-1,TRBJ2-1,CASSAGQGAFNEQFF,TGCGCCAGCAGCGCCGGACAGGGGGCTTTTAATGAGCAGTTCTTC
TRBD2,TRBV11-2,TRBJ2-7,CASSSTSGVHEQYF,TGTGCCAGCAGCTCGACTAGCGGGGTCCACGAGCAGTACTTC
TRBD2,TRBV6-4,TRBJ2-5,CASSPRLAGQETQYF,TGTGCCAGCAGCCCACGACTAGCGGGTCAAGAGACCCAGTACTTC
.,TRBV19,TRBJ2-3,CASSSSGTDTQYF,TGTGCCAGTAGTTCCTCCGGGACAGATACGCAGTATTTT
.,TRBV7-9,TRBJ1-2,CASSKGDPTAGYTF,TGTGCCAGCAGCAAGGGAGACCCTACCGCTGGCTACACCTTC